This T cell receptor beta chain came from a study of technical replicates of blood from a few donors. Sequencing was performed with immunoSEQ multiplex PCR; in TCRdb, only in-frame clones are kept and a portion is missing. In the table there are more than 65,000 clones, 70% to 90% of which are singletons. CDR1 and CDR2 (germline): SQVTM, ANQGSEA. V was cut by 4 bases and J by 6 bases, with 9 bases left in between. CDR3 length: 12 residues. Specimen: PBMCs. V is TRBV29-1 and J is TRBJ1-4; possibly TRBD1 for D (5 bases). The clonotype originates from a human donor in good health. Some clones in this sample may be carry-over from other donors' samples. The CDR3 sequence: CSVVTVDEKLFF. DNA of the CDR3: TGCAGCGTTGTGACAGTTGATGAAAAACTGTTTTTT.